The clone carrying this T cell receptor beta chain appeared a few times. Original handling: Reference gene primers were amplified, and this amplification served to estimate nucleated cell counts. TCRdb's table, derived via immunoSEQ multiplex PCR, lists solely in-frame clones and lacks some. V and J calls and clone size come straight from that table; D and trimming were deduced from the DNA. The table lists 150,000 or so clones, around four fifths of them singletons, with 10% to 15% in the top ten. Cohort assignment relied on participant-reported clinical history. Cohort 3 recovery required two negative PCRs, clearance, or symptom resolution. This specimen belongs to a study of blood T cell repertoires in COVID-19. Study information: T cells, B-cell-depleted T cells, or PBMCs provided the cDNA or gDNA that served as material.

V gave up 3 bases and J gave up 2 bases, with 14 bases separating them. This CDR3 is 14 amino acids long. CDR1 GTSNPN and CDR2 SVGIG come from the germline V gene (reference sequence). The receptor was isolated from a woman aged 55 to 70 who had recovered from COVID-19. The V gene is TRBV30, the J gene TRBJ2-7; maybe TRBD1 (6 bases). Sequences were obtained from PBMCs or T cells enriched from blood (not recorded which). The CDR3 sequence: CAWRGRGETYEQYF. The DNA for the CDR3 is TGTGCCTGGAGAGGCAGGGGCGAGACCTACGAGCAGTACTTC.